This TCR beta chain was sequenced in a study of OX40 agonist ivuxolimab in advanced cancers. Broadly, across the study: Ivuxolimab, which targeted the costimulatory receptor OX40 (CD134), was an agonistic, fully human IgG2 monoclonal antibody. Intravenous ivuxolimab was administered to patients every 2 weeks at six dose levels: 0.01, 0.1, 0.3, 1.5, 3 and 10 mg/kg. Patients were allowed to have had prior anti-PD-1, anti-PD-L1 or anti-CTLA-4 therapy, and 40% of the dose-escalation patients had been treated with checkpoint inhibitors. The paper covers the monotherapy dose-escalation part of the phase I ivuxolimab trial, which included N of about 50 patients. In the dose-escalation cohort, around 80% of patients were male, and the mean age was roughly 56 years with a range of about 20 to 90. Among the approximately 50 dose-escalation patients, around 20 had hepatocellular carcinoma, approximately 15 melanoma, 9 renal cell carcinoma and 9 head and neck cancer. Three dose-escalation patients achieved partial responses, one with hepatocellular carcinoma and two with cutaneous melanoma. The purpose of peripheral TCRbeta sequencing was to test whether ivuxolimab changed TCR sequence diversity and led to clonal T-cell expansion. The paper's findings and limits, for the study overall: Low levels of normalized T-cell clonal expansion were also seen in some nonresponding patients. Antigen specificity was not determined for the clonally expanded peripheral T cells. After ivuxolimab, more expanded clones were found on average in CD8+ T cells than in CD4+ T cells. In the 0.1-3.0 mg/kg groups, partial responders were among the patients with the lowest normalized peripheral clonal expansion, particularly in CD8+ T cells. At doses of 0.1 to 3.0 mg/kg, clonal expansion of both CD4+ and CD8+ blood T cells was observed from baseline to week 6.

Its CDR3 holds 14 amino acids, cysteine through phenylalanine. Of the read, only the CDR3 DNA is kept; its 42 bases are in frame from base 1. CDR1 and CDR2, per the germline V gene (reference sequence), are GTSNPN and SVGIG. V loses 5 bases of germline sequence and J loses 2 bases, and the interval between the two ends is 10 bases. As concerns this clone: Its antigen target is currently unknown. No base quality values were provided; no much bigger clone lies one nucleotide off.

Patients with autoimmune disease history or receiving systemic immunosuppression were excluded from the trial. Peripheral blood for TCR sequencing was collected from all dose cohorts at baseline, on cycle 4 day 1, and on cycle 7 day 1. Samples came from an open-label, multicenter, first-in-human phase I dose-escalation trial of ivuxolimab. Adults with locally advanced or metastatic head and neck squamous cell, hepatocellular, melanoma or renal cell carcinoma were enrolled in the trial. CD4+ and CD8+ T cells were sorted separately from peripheral blood before TCR sequencing. Genomic DNA was isolated from the sorted cells so that the TCRbeta CDR3 region could be sequenced. TCRbeta CDR3 regions were sequenced using the immunoSEQ Assay. Imported from immuneACCESS, the table was reduced by TCRdb to in-frame sequences with V and J called. These copies leave out some clones; in studies compared against another copy, an unresolved V gene accounts for under half, and the cause of the remainder is not known. The sample has some 64,000 clones on record, about 90% of them singletons. 0.3% to 0.35% of the sample rests with the top ten.

This TCR derives from an adult with an advanced solid tumor such as melanoma, head and neck, liver or kidney cancer. The sample was CD4+ or CD8+ T cells sorted from blood, taken in a trial of the OX40 agonist ivuxolimab. The receptor chain draws on TRBV30 and TRBJ2-6; TRBD2 might be the D gene, on 6 matching bases. The CDR3 amino acid sequence is: CAWSTGAGANVLTF. In nucleotides, the sequence is TGTGCCTGGTCCACGGGAGCTGGGGCCAACGTCCTGACTTTC.